This entry lists 11 T cell receptor beta chains sequenced from one sample in a study of cytomegalovirus exposure and HLA in healthy donors. Primers: 60 Vbeta forward and 13 Jbeta reverse. TCRdb keeps only in-frame clones here, not all; method: immunoSEQ multiplex PCR. The repertoire includes more than 130,000 clones, 70% to 80% of them detected once, and almost 4% sits in the top ten. The sequencing sample was made of PBMCs. These receptors were collected from a man aged 18 to 35 in good health and CMV-seronegative.

The J gene is TRBJ2-1, the V gene TRBV19; tentatively, D is TRBD2 (6 bases). This CDR3 comprises 15 residues. V was shortened by 4 bases and J by 7 bases, with 17 bases between the two germline ends. The germline CDR1 and CDR2 sequences are LNHDA and SQIVND (reference sequence). The DNA for the CDR3 is TGTGCCAGTAGTACAGGGCGGGGCAATAGGAATGAGCAGTTCTTC. Its translation is CASSTGRGNRNEQFF.

Only one count was recorded for this clone. This sequence joins TRBV9 and TRBJ1-2, with a possible D match to TRBD1 (6 bases). The V and J ends lost 0 bases and 5 bases respectively, with 14 bases between them. Germline V CDR1 and CDR2: SGDLS, YYNGEE. The CDR3 covers 15 residues. This chain's CDR3 is CASSVEATGQYGYTF. As DNA, the CDR3 is TGTGCCAGCAGCGTAGAGGCGACAGGTCAATATGGCTACACCTTC.

In its sample, this clone was seen once. This sequence joins TRBV27 and TRBJ1-1; 7 bases map to TRBD1. Germline loops: CDR1 MNHEY, CDR2 SMNVEV (reference sequence). This CDR3 has 13 residues. V shed 6 bases and J 8 bases; nucleotides not matched to a gene: 9. The CDR3 sequence: CASRSTGAVEAFF. CDR3 nucleotides: TGTGCCAGCAGATCTACAGGGGCAGTAGAAGCTTTCTTT.

The chain couples TRBV7-8 to TRBJ2-7; tentatively, D is TRBD2 (6 bases). The V end lost 5 bases, the J end lost 0 bases, and 14 bases lay between the germline ends. Germline CDR1 reads SGHVS; CDR2 reads FQNEAQ. The CDR3 has 15 residues. The CDR3: CASSIQEGNSYEQYF. The CDR3 DNA is TGTGCCAGCAGCATTCAGGAGGGTAACTCCTACGAGCAGTACTTC.

The chain is built from TRBV9 and TRBJ2-3; possible D gene TRBD1, 6 bases. Germline V gene data show CDR1 as SGDLS and CDR2 as YYNGEE. The CDR3 runs 14 residues. Trimming removed 5 bases from V and 4 bases from J, with 14 bases in between. The CDR3 reads CASRPGQTADTQYF. In DNA form, the CDR3 reads TGTGCCAGCAGACCTGGACAGACCGCAGATACGCAGTATTTT.

The rearrangement links TRBV7-9 to TRBJ2-3; D gene ambiguous. The length of the CDR3 is 12 residues. Germline V gene lookup returns CDR1 SEHNR and CDR2 FQNEAQ (reference sequence). Trimming took 2 bases from V and 5 from J, leaving 5 bases between them. The CDR3 nucleotides read TGTGCCAGCAGCTTATCGGGAGATACGCAGTATTTT. Translation gives CASSLSGDTQYF. The full variable domain, in which reference TRBV7-9 and TRBJ2-3 provide the parts outside the CDR3, is DTGVSQNPRHKITKRGQNVTFRCDPISEHNRLYWYRQTLGQGPEFLTYFQNEAQLEKSRLLSDRFSAERPKGSFSTLEIQRTEQGDSAMYLCASSLSGDTQYFGPGTRLTVL.

This sequence joins TRBV11-2 and TRBJ2-7; weak D call: TRBD2 (6 bases). This CDR3 has 15 residues. V was clipped by 1 base and J by 3 bases, with 13 bases between them. The germline V gene has CDR1 SGHAT and CDR2 FQNNGV. The CDR3 spells CASSLVSGGVYEQYF. The CDR3 region has the DNA TGTGCCAGCAGCTTAGTGTCGGGCGGGGTCTACGAGCAGTACTTC.

This clone was found a few times. The chain couples TRBV6-1 to TRBJ2-2; 10 bases agree with TRBD1. With V trimmed by 4 bases and J by 7 bases, 15 bases remained unmatched. The CDR3 extends over 18 amino acids. Germline V CDR1 and CDR2: MNHNS, SASEGT. The CDR3 region is CASSVRGRQGARSGELFF. DNA for the CDR3: TGTGCCAGCAGTGTAAGGGGGCGACAGGGGGCCCGTAGCGGGGAGCTGTTTTTT.

The chain combines TRBV12-5 with TRBJ2-4, with D unclear. The germline V gene encodes CDR1 LGHNT and CDR2 FRNRAP. This CDR3 has 15 residues. Trimming shortened V by 6 bases and J by 7 bases, and 19 bases separated the two germline ends. CDR3 nucleotide sequence: TGTGCTAGTGGACCGCATCAGGTAGTCGTGAACATTCAGTACTTC. Translating gives CASGPHQVVVNIQYF.

The V and J genes are TRBV5-1 and TRBJ2-3, with 7 bases identical to TRBD2. The CDR3 covers 14 residues. J lost 0 bases, V lost 4 bases, and 2 bases had no gene match. Germline CDR1 and CDR2: SGHRS and YFSETQ. The CDR3 bases are TGCGCCAGCAGCGGGGGGGTAAGCACAGATACGCAGTATTTT. It specifies CASSGGVSTDTQYF.

The V and J genes are TRBV7-6 and TRBJ2-2; 10 bases align to TRBD1. V shed 5 bases and J 3 bases; nucleotides not matched to a gene: 6. The CDR3 is 16 residues long. Germline values: CDR1 SGHVS, CDR2 FNYEAQ. CDR3 nucleotides: TGTGCCAGCAGCCTGACGGACAGGGGGTACACCGGGGAGCTGTTTTTT. It encodes CASSLTDRGYTGELFF.